A selection of T cell receptor beta chains follows, all from one sample in a study of T cells after posttransplantation cyclophosphamide. Assay used: immunoSEQ multiplex PCR; TCRdb lists only in-frame clones, some missing. There are about 22,000 clones in the sample; 97% occur only once, and about 0.13% lies in the top ten. Material: naive CD4+ T cells sorted from PBMCs. The receptors stem from a man in his fifties in good health, CMV-negative, and a related stem cell transplant donor. Each CDR3 is given with its conserved first and last residue. D genes are given only for firm matches. Rows give clone size only sometimes, using once, few, many, or a class for an expanded clone.

clone size: few; V gene: TRBV6-5; J gene: TRBJ1-3; D gene: -; CDR3 DNA: TGTGCCAGCAGCTACGACAGCGGAGGGGACACCATATATTTT; CDR3 protein: CASSYDSGGDTIYF
clone size: -; V gene: TRBV2; J gene: TRBJ1-4; D gene: -; CDR3 DNA: TGTGCCAGCAAAGCAGGGCGTAATGAAAAACTGTTTTTT; CDR3 protein: CASKAGRNEKLFF
clone size: -; V gene: TRBV19; J gene: TRBJ2-5; D gene: -; CDR3 DNA: TGTGCCAGTAGTACCTTAACTGGAGAGACCCAGTACTTC; CDR3 protein: CASSTLTGETQYF
clone size: -; V gene: TRBV18; J gene: TRBJ2-1; D gene: TRBD2; CDR3 DNA: TGTGCCAGCTCGAGAGCGGGAGGAATTAATGAGCAGTTCTTC; CDR3 protein: CASSRAGGINEQFF
clone size: -; V gene: TRBV30; J gene: TRBJ1-5; D gene: -; CDR3 DNA: TGTGCCTGGGCTCAGGGGAACGATCAGCCCCAGCATTTT; CDR3 protein: CAWAQGNDQPQHF
clone size: -; V gene: TRBV11-3; J gene: TRBJ2-5; D gene: -; CDR3 DNA: TGTGCCAGCAGCTATTACGGGAAAGTCCAAGAGACCCAGTACTTC; CDR3 protein: CASSYYGKVQETQYF
clone size: -; V gene: TRBV10-3; J gene: TRBJ2-7; D gene: TRBD2; CDR3 DNA: TGTGCCATCCGAGCCCTAGCGGGAGGGCCGTTCGAGCAGTACTTC; CDR3 protein: CAIRALAGGPFEQYF
clone size: once; V gene: TRBV6-1; J gene: TRBJ1-5; D gene: -; CDR3 DNA: TGTGCCAGCAGTGAAGCGGGGCAAACCCGTCGATCAGCCCAGCATTTT; CDR3 protein: CASSEAGQTRRSAQHF
clone size: few; V gene: TRBV6-1; J gene: TRBJ1-2; D gene: -; CDR3 DNA: TGTGCCAGCAGTGGCAGGGCGGATGGCTACACCTTC; CDR3 protein: CASSGRADGYTF
clone size: -; V gene: TRBV7-8; J gene: TRBJ2-7; D gene: TRBD1; CDR3 DNA: TGTGCCAGCAGCTTCCGCCGGGACAGAGCATACGAGCAGTACTTC; CDR3 protein: CASSFRRDRAYEQYF
clone size: -; V gene: TRBV2; J gene: TRBJ1-2; D gene: -; CDR3 DNA: TGTGCCACAAGACGGGAGGCATCTGTATACACCTTC; CDR3 protein: CATRREASVYTF
clone size: -; V gene: TRBV7-8; J gene: TRBJ1-5; D gene: -; CDR3 DNA: TGTGCCAGCAGCCCCCCCTCAGGGCTCGGACAGCCCCAGCATTTT; CDR3 protein: CASSPPSGLGQPQHF
clone size: -; V gene: TRBV5-1; J gene: TRBJ2-7; D gene: -; CDR3 DNA: TGCGCCAGCAGCTTGGCCCTGACAGTCGAATACGAGCAGTACTTC; CDR3 protein: CASSLALTVEYEQYF
clone size: -; V gene: TRBV4-1; J gene: TRBJ1-5; D gene: TRBD1; CDR3 DNA: TGCGCCAGCAGCCAGGGTACAGGGGGCAGGGGTCAGCCCCAGCATTTT; CDR3 protein: CASSQGTGGRGQPQHF
clone size: -; V gene: TRBV6-6; J gene: TRBJ2-3; D gene: -; CDR3 DNA: TGTGCCAGCAGTTACGTTCCGGGGACAGATACGCAGTATTTT; CDR3 protein: CASSYVPGTDTQYF
clone size: -; V gene: TRBV18; J gene: TRBJ1-1; D gene: TRBD1; CDR3 DNA: TGTGCCAGCTCACCGGGGACAGGGGGTGACACTGAAGCTTTCTTT; CDR3 protein: CASSPGTGGDTEAFF
clone size: -; V gene: TRBV9; J gene: TRBJ2-7; D gene: -; CDR3 DNA: TGTGCCAGCAGCGTATCCCCACAGGGCGAGCAGTACTTC; CDR3 protein: CASSVSPQGEQYF
clone size: -; V gene: TRBV7-9; J gene: TRBJ2-3; D gene: -; CDR3 DNA: TGTGCCAGCAGCTTGGGGGCGTCGGCGACCACCACAGATACGCAGTATTTT; CDR3 protein: CASSLGASATTTDTQYF
clone size: -; V gene: TRBV9; J gene: TRBJ1-6; D gene: TRBD1; CDR3 DNA: TGTGCCAGCAGCTTCAAAGAGGGACAGACTTCAAATAATTCCCCCCTCCACTTT; CDR3 protein: CASSFKEGQTSNNSPLHF
clone size: -; V gene: TRBV6-5; J gene: TRBJ1-2; D gene: -; CDR3 DNA: TGTGCCAGCAGTTACTCGCCAGGGCATGGCTACACCTTC; CDR3 protein: CASSYSPGHGYTF
clone size: once; V gene: TRBV7-8; J gene: TRBJ2-2; D gene: -; CDR3 DNA: TGTGCCAGCAGCTTAGTACAGGGGGGGACCGGGGAGCTGTTTTTT; CDR3 protein: CASSLVQGGTGELFF
clone size: -; V gene: TRBV11-2; J gene: TRBJ2-7; D gene: -; CDR3 DNA: TGTGCCAGCAGCCGTGGGTACAGGGCGGGCGAGCAGTACTTC; CDR3 protein: CASSRGYRAGEQYF
clone size: -; V gene: TRBV29-1; J gene: TRBJ2-3; D gene: TRBD2; CDR3 DNA: TGCAGCGTTGTTGGGGGGGGAAGCACAGATACGCAGTATTTT; CDR3 protein: CSVVGGGSTDTQYF
clone size: -; V gene: TRBV7-3; J gene: TRBJ1-1; D gene: -; CDR3 DNA: TGTGCCAGCAGCTTAAGAGAAAGGGACAAAGCTTTCTTT; CDR3 protein: CASSLRERDKAFF
clone size: -; V gene: TRBV18; J gene: TRBJ2-5; D gene: -; CDR3 DNA: TGTGCCAGCTCACCACCTGGGACAAGCACTGAGACCCAGTACTTC; CDR3 protein: CASSPPGTSTETQYF
clone size: -; V gene: TRBV5-1; J gene: TRBJ2-2; D gene: -; CDR3 DNA: TGCGCCAGCAGCCCCTCCTCGAACACCGGGGAGCTGTTTTTT; CDR3 protein: CASSPSSNTGELFF
clone size: -; V gene: TRBV18; J gene: TRBJ2-7; D gene: -; CDR3 DNA: TGTGCCAGCTCATACGGGACAAACGAGCAGTACTTC; CDR3 protein: CASSYGTNEQYF
clone size: -; V gene: TRBV5-5; J gene: TRBJ2-5; D gene: -; CDR3 DNA: TGTGCCAGCAGCTTGGTAACAGGAGAAGAGACCCAGTACTTC; CDR3 protein: CASSLVTGEETQYF
clone size: -; V gene: TRBV18; J gene: TRBJ1-6; D gene: -; CDR3 DNA: TGTGCCAGCTCCCCAAACCAGGAACAGTCCATTCAACCCCTCCACTTT; CDR3 protein: CASSPNQEQSIQPLHF
clone size: once; V gene: TRBV23-1; J gene: TRBJ1-3; D gene: TRBD1; CDR3 DNA: TGCGCCAGCAGTCAAGTTCGACAGGGGGCGCCGGTCGGAAACACCATATATTTT; CDR3 protein: CASSQVRQGAPVGNTIYF
clone size: -; V gene: TRBV9; J gene: TRBJ2-7; D gene: TRBD2; CDR3 DNA: TGTGCCAGCAGCGTCGCTGCGGGAGTCTACGAGCAGTACTTC; CDR3 protein: CASSVAAGVYEQYF
clone size: -; V gene: TRBV6-6; J gene: TRBJ1-1; D gene: -; CDR3 DNA: TGTGCCAGCCTACCTCTAGGGGGTTACGCTGAAGCTTTCTTT; CDR3 protein: CASLPLGGYAEAFF
clone size: -; V gene: TRBV5-1; J gene: TRBJ2-2; D gene: -; CDR3 DNA: TGCGCCACCACCAGGAACACCGGGGAGCTGTTTTTT; CDR3 protein: CATTRNTGELFF
clone size: -; V gene: TRBV30; J gene: TRBJ1-3; D gene: -; CDR3 DNA: TGTGCCTGGAGTGGAGTCAGGGTTAGTGGAAACACCATATATTTT; CDR3 protein: CAWSGVRVSGNTIYF
clone size: -; V gene: TRBV7-9; J gene: TRBJ1-2; D gene: TRBD1; CDR3 DNA: TGTGCCAGCAGCCCCTTATTGGACAGGGGATTATATGGCTACACCTTC; CDR3 protein: CASSPLLDRGLYGYTF
clone size: -; V gene: TRBV5-4; J gene: TRBJ1-3; D gene: -; CDR3 DNA: TGTGCCAGCAGCTTGGGACGGAGCTCTGGAAACACCATATATTTT; CDR3 protein: CASSLGRSSGNTIYF
clone size: -; V gene: TRBV4-2; J gene: TRBJ2-7; D gene: TRBD2; CDR3 DNA: TGTGCCAGCAGCCAAGCTGCTAGCGGTACCTACGAGCAGTACTTC; CDR3 protein: CASSQAASGTYEQYF
clone size: -; V gene: TRBV13; J gene: TRBJ2-1; D gene: -; CDR3 DNA: TGTGCCAGCAGCATACCTGCCTTCACGGTCGAGCAGTTCTTC; CDR3 protein: CASSIPAFTVEQFF
clone size: -; V gene: TRBV19; J gene: TRBJ2-3; D gene: TRBD1; CDR3 DNA: TGTGCCAGTAGTCTAGGGACAGGTTTGGATACGCAGTATTTT; CDR3 protein: CASSLGTGLDTQYF
clone size: -; V gene: TRBV15; J gene: TRBJ2-7; D gene: TRBD1; CDR3 DNA: TGTGCCACCAGCAGAGCCTTGATCGGGGACAGGGGGAACGAGCAGTACTTC; CDR3 protein: CATSRALIGDRGNEQYF
clone size: -; V gene: TRBV9; J gene: TRBJ2-3; D gene: -; CDR3 DNA: TGTGCCAGCAGCGTACAGCATCCGGGTACGCAGTATTTT; CDR3 protein: CASSVQHPGTQYF
clone size: -; V gene: TRBV6-5; J gene: TRBJ2-4; D gene: -; CDR3 DNA: TGTGCCAGCAGTTTTGGGGGCGCCGGCAAAAACATTCAGTACTTC; CDR3 protein: CASSFGGAGKNIQYF
clone size: -; V gene: TRBV12-5; J gene: TRBJ1-5; D gene: TRBD1; CDR3 DNA: TGTGCTACGGCGGGACAGGCTGGAGACAATCAGCCCCAGCATTTT; CDR3 protein: CATAGQAGDNQPQHF
clone size: -; V gene: TRBV6-8; J gene: TRBJ2-7; D gene: -; CDR3 DNA: TGTGCCAGCAGTTACGTAATTTCGTACGGGAGTGGATACGAGCAGTACTTC; CDR3 protein: CASSYVISYGSGYEQYF
clone size: -; V gene: TRBV10-1; J gene: TRBJ1-1; D gene: TRBD1; CDR3 DNA: TGCGCCAGCAGTGCAGGGGGAGAGATGAACACTGAAGCTTTCTTT; CDR3 protein: CASSAGGEMNTEAFF
clone size: -; V gene: TRBV29-1; J gene: TRBJ1-1; D gene: -; CDR3 DNA: TGCAGCTTCTCGGAGGCGGGCACTGAAGCTTTCTTT; CDR3 protein: CSFSEAGTEAFF
clone size: -; V gene: TRBV5-4; J gene: TRBJ2-2; D gene: TRBD2; CDR3 DNA: TGTGCCAGCAGCTTGCGGGAGGCCAACACCGGGGAGCTGTTTTTT; CDR3 protein: CASSLREANTGELFF
clone size: -; V gene: TRBV9; J gene: TRBJ2-3; D gene: -; CDR3 DNA: TGTGCCAGCAGCGCGACGATGGGCGGGGGCACAGATACGCAGTATTTT; CDR3 protein: CASSATMGGGTDTQYF
clone size: -; V gene: TRBV11-3; J gene: TRBJ2-1; D gene: -; CDR3 DNA: TGTGCCAGCAGCTTAGGTCAAACCTACAATGAGCAGTTCTTC; CDR3 protein: CASSLGQTYNEQFF
clone size: -; V gene: TRBV5-1; J gene: TRBJ1-1; D gene: -; CDR3 DNA: TGCGCCAGCGCCCAGGGACTAACCATGAACACTGAAGCTTTCTTT; CDR3 protein: CASAQGLTMNTEAFF
clone size: once; V gene: TRBV4-3; J gene: TRBJ2-5; D gene: TRBD1; CDR3 DNA: TGCGCCAGCAGCCCAACCCGGGGGACAGGGCAGTACTTC; CDR3 protein: CASSPTRGTGQYF
clone size: -; V gene: TRBV27; J gene: TRBJ2-7; D gene: -; CDR3 DNA: TGTGCCAGCAGCAAACAAGGCTGGGGCGACGAGCAGTACTTC; CDR3 protein: CASSKQGWGDEQYF